Following are 14 T cell receptor beta chains from one sample sequenced in a study of blood T cell repertoires in COVID-19. TCRdb's copy holds only in-frame clones and misses some; the assay was immunoSEQ multiplex PCR. The sample records 210,000 or so clones, more than 75% being singletons. Sequencing was done on a sample of peripheral blood. These receptors all come from a man aged 35 to 55 with active or convalescent COVID-19.

The V gene is TRBV27, the J gene TRBJ1-4, with TRBD1 as a possible D gene (6 bases). Between the trimmed V and J ends, which lost 4 bases and 3 bases, there was a span of 18 bases. Germline-derived CDR1 and CDR2 are MNHEY and SMNVEV (reference sequence). The CDR3 has 17 amino acids. CDR3 bases: TGTGCCAGCAGTTCGGACACAGGGATGGGGGCTAATGAAAAACTGTTTTTT. Its protein product is CASSSDTGMGANEKLFF.

The rearrangement uses TRBV11-2 and TRBJ2-2; D unresolved. Germline V gene data show CDR1 as SGHAT and CDR2 as FQNNGV. This CDR3 spans 15 amino acids. Deletions cut 5 bases from V and 6 bases from J, with 16 bases between. The CDR3 loop is CASSPEILNSGELFF. CDR3 nucleotides: TGTGCCAGCAGCCCGGAGATCCTCAACTCCGGGGAGCTGTTTTTT.

The rearrangement uses TRBV28 and TRBJ1-2; 9 bases align to TRBD1. CDR3 length equals 16 residues. V shed 6 bases, J shed 4 bases, and the junction held 12 bases outside the gene matches. Germline CDR1 is MDHEN and CDR2 is SYDVKM. The CDR3 loop is CASSPRGTGTFYGYTF. The CDR3 nucleotides read TGTGCCAGCAGCCCTCGAGGGACAGGGACCTTCTATGGCTACACCTTC.

The CDR3 DNA reads as TGTGCCTGGACAACAGGGAATATCGGCAATCAGCCCCAGCATTTT. It specifies CAWTTGNIGNQPQHF. The chain is built from TRBV30 and TRBJ1-5; D is perhaps TRBD1 (6 bases). The germline gives CDR1 GTSNPN, CDR2 SVGIG (reference sequence). The CDR3 has 15 amino acids. V gave up 4 bases and J gave up 2 bases, with 15 bases separating them.

The chain uses TRBV4-1 and TRBJ2-1; 13 bases fit TRBD2. CDR3 length: 15 residues. Germline V CDR1 and CDR2: MGHRA, YSYEKL. Unmatched junction bases numbered 1, after V lost 4 bases and J lost 4 bases. The DNA for the CDR3 is TGCGCCAGCAGCCCGGGACTAGCGGGGTACAATGAGCAGTTCTTC. This sequence encodes CASSPGLAGYNEQFF.

In its sample, this clone was seen once. The chain links TRBV27 to TRBJ2-1; D remains unclear. The CDR3 consists of 14 residues. Trimming removed 5 bases from V and 1 base from J, with 9 bases in between. Germline V lookup: CDR1 MNHEY, CDR2 SMNVEV (reference sequence). CDR3 protein: CASSPGGSYNEQFF. CDR3 nucleotides: TGTGCCAGCAGTCCTGGCGGATCCTACAATGAGCAGTTCTTC.

The J gene is TRBJ1-1, the V gene TRBV5-1, with unresolved D. Germline CDR1 reads SGHRS; CDR2 reads YFSETQ. This CDR3 is built from 13 residues. The ends were cut back, 1 base at V and 4 bases at J, with 8 bases in the middle. CDR3 bases: TGCGCCAGCAGCTTGAGTCGCGGCACTGAAGCTTTCTTT. Translating it yields CASSLSRGTEAFF.

The chain uses TRBV7-9 and TRBJ1-2; perhaps TRBD1 as D (6 bases). Germline CDR1 and CDR2: SEHNR and FQNEAQ (reference sequence). V gave up 0 bases and J gave up 4 bases, with 9 bases separating them. This CDR3 spans 14 amino acids. CDR3: CASSLALGGYGYTF. The DNA of the CDR3 is TGTGCCAGCAGCTTAGCGTTAGGGGGCTATGGCTACACCTTC.

The J gene is TRBJ1-2, the V gene TRBV19; 9 nucleotides align to TRBD1. Losses at the gene ends were 7 bases for V and 5 bases for J; bases not matched to a gene: 17. The length of the CDR3 is 17 residues. Germline V CDR1 and CDR2: LNHDA, SQIVND (reference sequence). CDR3 sequence: CASTMGGQGGDWYGYTF. CDR3 nucleotide sequence: TGTGCCAGTACCATGGGGGGACAGGGCGGCGATTGGTATGGCTACACCTTC.

The chain employs TRBV28 and TRBJ1-2, with 8 bases that match TRBD1. With V trimmed by 3 bases and J by 0 bases, 6 bases remained unmatched. CDR3 length: 16 residues. From germline, CDR1 is MDHEN and CDR2 SYDVKM. In DNA, the CDR3 is TGTGCCAGCAGTTTCCGGGGACAGGTAGCTAACTATGGCTACACCTTC. It specifies CASSFRGQVANYGYTF.

This clone occurred once. The V call is TRBV5-4, the J call TRBJ2-3; maybe TRBD1 (6 bases). Germline CDR1 is SGHNT and CDR2 is YYREEE (reference sequence). V lost 2 bases and J lost 3, with 16 bases in between. The CDR3 has 16 residues. CDR3 sequence: CASSFRQGILTDTQYF. The CDR3 DNA follows: TGTGCCAGCAGCTTTCGTCAGGGGATTTTGACAGATACGCAGTATTTT.

Note on this clone: This specimen includes other DNA sequences encoding the same CDR3. This chain links TRBV28 with TRBJ1-2; D perhaps matches TRBD1 (5 bases). The CDR3 is 12 residues long. Germline CDR1 reads MDHEN; CDR2 reads SYDVKM. V was shortened by 5 bases and J by 3 bases, with 7 bases between the two germline ends. The CDR3 here is CASSLQDYGYTF. DNA for the CDR3: TGTGCCAGCAGTCTACAGGACTATGGCTACACCTTC.

The CDR3, as DNA: TGTGCCAGCATCCCGGGGACAGGTAGCCTCAATGAGCAGTTCTTC. It encodes CASIPGTGSLNEQFF. The J gene is TRBJ2-1, the V gene TRBV27, with 8 nucleotides matching TRBD1. V lost 7 bases, J lost 6 bases, and 11 bases stayed unmatched. The CDR3 contains 15 residues. Germline V gene data show CDR1 as MNHEY and CDR2 as SMNVEV (reference sequence).

This chain joins TRBV11-2 and TRBJ1-1, with unresolved D. Germline CDR1 is SGHAT and CDR2 is FQNNGV. With 3 bases removed from V and 3 bases from J, the gap between germline ends came to 11 bases. The CDR3 totals 14 residues. The CDR3 coding sequence is TGTGCCAGCAGCTTCCGGGATCAAGACACTGAAGCTTTCTTT. Translated: CASSFRDQDTEAFF.